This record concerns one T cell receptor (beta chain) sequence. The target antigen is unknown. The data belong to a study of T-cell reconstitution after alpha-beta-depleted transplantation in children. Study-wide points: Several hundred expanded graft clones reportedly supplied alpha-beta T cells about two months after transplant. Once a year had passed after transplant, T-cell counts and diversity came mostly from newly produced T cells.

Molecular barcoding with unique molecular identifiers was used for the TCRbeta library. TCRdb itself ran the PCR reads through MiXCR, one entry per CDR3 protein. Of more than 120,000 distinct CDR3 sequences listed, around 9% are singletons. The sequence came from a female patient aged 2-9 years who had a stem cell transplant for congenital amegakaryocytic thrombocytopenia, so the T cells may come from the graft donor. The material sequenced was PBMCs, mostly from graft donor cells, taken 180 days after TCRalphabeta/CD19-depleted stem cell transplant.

The CDR3 region has the DNA TGCGCCAGCAGCTGCCCTGCGGGGACCCTCTCTGGAAACACCATATATTTT. Encoded protein: CASSCPAGTLSGNTIYF. The genes are TRBV5-1 and TRBJ1-3, with D tentatively TRBD1 (5 bases). CDR3 length: 17 residues. The germline V gene has CDR1 SGHRS and CDR2 YFSETQ. The V gene lost 3 bases and the J gene lost 0 bases, with 16 bases spanning the gap.